This is a list of T cell receptor beta chains from one sample in a study of T cell responses to AZD1222 COVID-19 vaccine. Libraries were prepared by immunoSEQ multiplex PCR; TCRdb keeps only in-frame clonotypes and omits some of them. The sample carries 150,000 to 200,000 clones, around 94% recorded once. The sample was peripheral blood, taken on day 0 of AZD1222 vaccination. These receptors came from an adult in good health. Both conserved end residues are part of each CDR3. Fields, in order: J gene, D gene, V gene, clone size, CDR3 protein, CDR3 DNA. A D gene is named only where the DNA matches it firmly. For some rows the clone size is stated as once, few or many, or as a class when expanded; others skip it.

j_call: TRBJ2-3; d_call: NA; v_call: TRBV29-1; clone_size: NA; cdr3_aa: CSVERSNRPDTQYF; cdr3_nt: TGCAGCGTTGAAAGGTCGAACAGGCCAGATACGCAGTATTTT
j_call: TRBJ2-2; d_call: NA; v_call: TRBV9; clone_size: NA; cdr3_aa: CASSVVETGELFF; cdr3_nt: TGTGCCAGCAGCGTAGTGGAAACCGGGGAGCTGTTTTTT
j_call: TRBJ1-2; d_call: TRBD1; v_call: TRBV28; clone_size: NA; cdr3_aa: CASSFPLDRVYGYTF; cdr3_nt: TGTGCCAGCAGTTTCCCCTTGGACAGGGTCTATGGCTACACCTTC
j_call: TRBJ1-1; d_call: TRBD1; v_call: TRBV10-1; clone_size: NA; cdr3_aa: CASGRQGTEAFF; cdr3_nt: TGCGCCAGCGGTAGACAGGGCACTGAAGCTTTCTTT
j_call: TRBJ2-7; d_call: TRBD2; v_call: TRBV7-9; clone_size: NA; cdr3_aa: CATTPRGLARYEQYF; cdr3_nt: TGTGCCACCACCCCTAGGGGACTAGCTCGCTACGAGCAGTACTTC
j_call: TRBJ1-2; d_call: NA; v_call: TRBV2; clone_size: NA; cdr3_aa: CASTRTREGAISYGYTF; cdr3_nt: TGTGCCAGCACGAGAACCAGAGAAGGAGCTATTTCCTATGGCTACACCTTC
j_call: TRBJ2-7; d_call: NA; v_call: TRBV10-3; clone_size: NA; cdr3_aa: CAISESSYEQYF; cdr3_nt: TGTGCCATCAGTGAGTCCTCCTACGAGCAGTACTTC
j_call: TRBJ2-2; d_call: NA; v_call: TRBV2; clone_size: NA; cdr3_aa: CASSETAANTGELFF; cdr3_nt: TGTGCCAGCAGTGAGACGGCGGCGAACACCGGGGAGCTGTTTTTT
j_call: TRBJ2-5; d_call: NA; v_call: TRBV28; clone_size: NA; cdr3_aa: CASRPRGEETQYF; cdr3_nt: TGTGCCAGCAGACCAAGAGGAGAAGAGACCCAGTACTTC
j_call: TRBJ2-2; d_call: NA; v_call: TRBV19; clone_size: NA; cdr3_aa: CASKDLGLWELFF; cdr3_nt: TGTGCCAGTAAGGACCTCGGGTTGTGGGAGCTGTTTTTT
j_call: TRBJ1-1; d_call: NA; v_call: TRBV14; clone_size: NA; cdr3_aa: CAILNRPVEAFF; cdr3_nt: TGTGCCATCCTTAACCGGCCCGTTGAAGCTTTCTTT
j_call: TRBJ2-3; d_call: TRBD1; v_call: TRBV15; clone_size: NA; cdr3_aa: CATSRPGQATDTQYF; cdr3_nt: TGTGCCACCAGCAGGCCGGGACAGGCCACAGATACGCAGTATTTT
j_call: TRBJ1-4; d_call: NA; v_call: TRBV5-5; clone_size: NA; cdr3_aa: CASSLTGTNEKLFF; cdr3_nt: TGTGCCAGCAGCTTGACGGGTACCAATGAAAAACTGTTTTTT
j_call: TRBJ1-3; d_call: TRBD1; v_call: TRBV28; clone_size: NA; cdr3_aa: CASSFGQGKAGNTIYF; cdr3_nt: TGTGCCAGCAGTTTCGGACAGGGGAAAGCTGGAAACACCATATATTTT
j_call: TRBJ1-2; d_call: TRBD1; v_call: TRBV15; clone_size: NA; cdr3_aa: CATSRAGGDSYYGYTF; cdr3_nt: TGTGCCACCAGCAGAGCGGGGGGGGACAGCTACTATGGCTACACCTTC
j_call: TRBJ1-5; d_call: NA; v_call: TRBV7-6; clone_size: NA; cdr3_aa: CASSQGATSNQPQHF; cdr3_nt: TGTGCCAGCAGCCAAGGGGCGACTAGCAATCAGCCCCAGCATTTT
j_call: TRBJ1-1; d_call: TRBD1; v_call: TRBV27; clone_size: NA; cdr3_aa: CASSPRGQIHTEAFF; cdr3_nt: TGTGCCAGCAGTCCGCGGGGACAGATCCACACTGAAGCTTTCTTT
j_call: TRBJ1-1; d_call: NA; v_call: TRBV5-1; clone_size: NA; cdr3_aa: CASSQQGQHTEAFF; cdr3_nt: TGCGCCAGCAGCCAACAAGGACAGCACACTGAAGCTTTCTTT
j_call: TRBJ2-5; d_call: NA; v_call: TRBV19; clone_size: NA; cdr3_aa: CASSMGLGETQYF; cdr3_nt: TGTGCCAGTAGTATGGGCCTGGGGGAGACCCAGTACTTC
j_call: TRBJ2-7; d_call: TRBD1; v_call: TRBV2; clone_size: NA; cdr3_aa: CASGPGDRAYEQYF; cdr3_nt: TGTGCCAGCGGACCAGGGGACAGGGCCTACGAGCAGTACTTC
j_call: TRBJ2-7; d_call: NA; v_call: TRBV7-5; clone_size: NA; cdr3_aa: CSRRMTDLVSYEQYF; cdr3_nt: TGTTCACGTAGAATGACGGATCTCGTGTCCTACGAGCAGTACTTC
j_call: TRBJ2-1; d_call: TRBD2; v_call: TRBV19; clone_size: NA; cdr3_aa: CASRGTSGGVANEQFF; cdr3_nt: TGTGCCAGTCGAGGGACTAGCGGGGGAGTAGCCAATGAGCAGTTCTTC
j_call: TRBJ2-1; d_call: NA; v_call: TRBV6-5; clone_size: NA; cdr3_aa: CASSRLVAPNNEQFF; cdr3_nt: TGTGCCAGCTCCCGACTAGTTGCCCCCAACAATGAGCAGTTCTTC
j_call: TRBJ1-2; d_call: NA; v_call: TRBV3-1/TRBV3-2; clone_size: NA; cdr3_aa: CASSPGAGRYTF; cdr3_nt: TGTGCCAGCAGCCCTGGGGCAGGGCGGTACACCTTC
j_call: TRBJ1-1; d_call: TRBD1; v_call: TRBV11-2; clone_size: NA; cdr3_aa: CASSSGGFTGTVNTEAFF; cdr3_nt: TGTGCCAGCAGCTCGGGGGGCTTTACCGGGACAGTGAACACTGAAGCTTTCTTT
j_call: TRBJ2-7; d_call: NA; v_call: TRBV28; clone_size: NA; cdr3_aa: CASSLTRTGFEQYF; cdr3_nt: TGTGCCAGCAGTTTAACCCGGACGGGGTTCGAGCAGTACTTC
j_call: TRBJ2-1; d_call: TRBD2; v_call: TRBV15; clone_size: NA; cdr3_aa: CATSRDYLAGADYNEQFF; cdr3_nt: TGTGCCACCAGCAGAGATTATCTAGCGGGAGCTGACTACAATGAGCAGTTCTTC
j_call: TRBJ1-3; d_call: NA; v_call: TRBV29-1; clone_size: NA; cdr3_aa: CSVVVQGSAGNTIYF; cdr3_nt: TGCAGCGTTGTGGTGCAGGGGAGTGCTGGAAACACCATATATTTT
j_call: TRBJ1-1; d_call: NA; v_call: TRBV20-1; clone_size: NA; cdr3_aa: CSASKPIFGAFF; cdr3_nt: TGCAGTGCTAGTAAGCCAATTTTCGGAGCTTTCTTT
j_call: TRBJ1-6; d_call: NA; v_call: TRBV27; clone_size: NA; cdr3_aa: CASSFAAVGKENSPLHF; cdr3_nt: TGTGCCAGCAGTTTCGCGGCAGTCGGGAAAGAGAATTCACCCCTCCACTTT
j_call: TRBJ1-1; d_call: NA; v_call: TRBV9; clone_size: once; cdr3_aa: CASSVGLQTEAFF; cdr3_nt: TGTGCCAGCAGCGTGGGTTTGCAGACTGAAGCTTTCTTT
j_call: TRBJ1-3; d_call: NA; v_call: TRBV18; clone_size: NA; cdr3_aa: CASSPLKGSGNTIYF; cdr3_nt: TGTGCCAGCTCACCACTAAAGGGGTCTGGAAACACCATATATTTT
j_call: TRBJ2-3; d_call: NA; v_call: TRBV24-1; clone_size: once; cdr3_aa: CATTGASTDTQYF; cdr3_nt: TGTGCCACCACAGGGGCATCTACAGATACGCAGTATTTT
j_call: TRBJ2-7; d_call: TRBD2; v_call: TRBV5-5; clone_size: once; cdr3_aa: CASSPPRGTSGRESSYEQYF; cdr3_nt: TGTGCCAGCAGCCCTCCGAGGGGGACTAGCGGGAGGGAAAGCTCCTACGAGCAGTACTTC
j_call: TRBJ2-2; d_call: NA; v_call: TRBV2; clone_size: few; cdr3_aa: CASSRDPTGELFF; cdr3_nt: TGTGCCAGCAGTCGGGACCCCACCGGGGAGCTGTTTTTT
j_call: TRBJ2-7; d_call: NA; v_call: TRBV4-1; clone_size: NA; cdr3_aa: CASSQVFSGGGYEQYF; cdr3_nt: TGCGCCAGCAGCCAAGTCTTCTCTGGGGGCGGCTACGAGCAGTACTTC
j_call: TRBJ2-1; d_call: TRBD2; v_call: TRBV7-7; clone_size: NA; cdr3_aa: CASSQTLGGAANEQFF; cdr3_nt: TGTGCCAGCAGCCAAACCCTCGGGGGGGCCGCCAATGAGCAGTTCTTC
j_call: TRBJ1-1; d_call: NA; v_call: TRBV6-2/TRBV6-3; clone_size: NA; cdr3_aa: CASSYRAGRTEAFF; cdr3_nt: TGTGCCAGCAGTTACAGGGCGGGTCGCACTGAAGCTTTCTTT
j_call: TRBJ1-3; d_call: NA; v_call: TRBV29-1; clone_size: NA; cdr3_aa: CSVDTGTGNTIYF; cdr3_nt: TGCAGCGTTGATACAGGAACTGGAAACACCATATATTTT
j_call: TRBJ2-1; d_call: TRBD2; v_call: TRBV5-4; clone_size: NA; cdr3_aa: CASSLGGSRYNEQFF; cdr3_nt: TGTGCCAGCAGCTTGGGCGGGAGTAGGTACAATGAGCAGTTCTTC
j_call: TRBJ2-2; d_call: NA; v_call: TRBV27; clone_size: NA; cdr3_aa: CASSGLTNTGELFF; cdr3_nt: TGTGCCAGCAGCGGACTAACGAACACCGGGGAGCTGTTTTTT
j_call: TRBJ1-1; d_call: NA; v_call: TRBV28; clone_size: NA; cdr3_aa: CASSLWGEVNTEAFF; cdr3_nt: TGTGCCAGCAGTTTATGGGGGGAAGTGAACACTGAAGCTTTCTTT
j_call: TRBJ1-2; d_call: NA; v_call: TRBV30; clone_size: NA; cdr3_aa: CAWTSAFPRRYDYTF; cdr3_nt: TGTGCCTGGACTTCGGCCTTCCCCCGACGCTATGACTACACCTTC
j_call: TRBJ1-2; d_call: NA; v_call: TRBV20-1; clone_size: NA; cdr3_aa: CSHRDRYGYTF; cdr3_nt: TGCAGTCACAGGGATCGCTATGGCTACACCTTC
j_call: TRBJ1-6; d_call: TRBD1; v_call: TRBV28; clone_size: NA; cdr3_aa: CASSPGTVNSPLHF; cdr3_nt: TGTGCCAGCAGCCCCGGGACAGTTAATTCACCCCTCCACTTT
j_call: TRBJ1-2; d_call: TRBD1; v_call: TRBV12-3/TRBV12-4; clone_size: NA; cdr3_aa: CASSPDRDYGYTF; cdr3_nt: TGTGCCAGCAGTCCAGACAGGGACTATGGCTACACCTTC
j_call: TRBJ1-1; d_call: NA; v_call: TRBV19; clone_size: NA; cdr3_aa: CASSSPGSSAFF; cdr3_nt: TGTGCCAGTAGTTCTCCAGGGTCCTCAGCTTTCTTT
j_call: TRBJ1-1; d_call: NA; v_call: TRBV27; clone_size: NA; cdr3_aa: CASRTSAAITEAFF; cdr3_nt: TGTGCCAGCAGAACATCAGCAGCGATCACTGAAGCTTTCTTT
j_call: TRBJ1-4; d_call: NA; v_call: TRBV19; clone_size: NA; cdr3_aa: CASKARVANEKLFF; cdr3_nt: TGTGCCAGTAAGGCCCGAGTCGCTAATGAAAAACTGTTTTTT
j_call: TRBJ2-7; d_call: NA; v_call: TRBV4-1; clone_size: NA; cdr3_aa: CASSHEGREQYF; cdr3_nt: TGCGCCAGCAGCCATGAGGGTCGGGAGCAGTACTTC
j_call: TRBJ2-7; d_call: TRBD2; v_call: TRBV7-2; clone_size: NA; cdr3_aa: CASSLSGSGQYEQYF; cdr3_nt: TGTGCCAGCAGCTTAAGCGGGAGCGGGCAGTACGAGCAGTACTTC
j_call: TRBJ2-5; d_call: TRBD2; v_call: TRBV27; clone_size: NA; cdr3_aa: CASSFTPTSGREETQYF; cdr3_nt: TGTGCCAGCAGTTTTACCCCGACTAGCGGGAGAGAAGAGACCCAGTACTTC
j_call: TRBJ2-1; d_call: TRBD2; v_call: TRBV7-2; clone_size: NA; cdr3_aa: CASSLGASGSYNEQFF; cdr3_nt: TGTGCCAGCAGCTTAGGGGCTAGCGGATCCTACAATGAGCAGTTCTTC
j_call: TRBJ2-7; d_call: NA; v_call: TRBV6-5; clone_size: once; cdr3_aa: CASSYSTRQYF; cdr3_nt: TGTGCCAGCAGTTACTCTACGCGGCAGTACTTC
j_call: TRBJ2-1; d_call: NA; v_call: TRBV27; clone_size: NA; cdr3_aa: CASSFGESYNEQFF; cdr3_nt: TGTGCCAGCAGTTTCGGGGAGAGCTACAATGAGCAGTTCTTC